The text below deals with one TCR beta chain. Other nucleotide sequences from this sample produce the same CDR3. Cohorts were determined from participant-reported clinical history. Germline V gene lookup returns CDR1 SGDLS and CDR2 YYNGEE. V lost 3 bases, J lost 5 bases, and 8 bases stayed unmatched. There are 16 residues in the CDR3. This sample was taken from a study of blood T cell repertoires in COVID-19. Study background: The analysed material was cDNA or gDNA that came from T cells, B-cell-depleted T cells, or PBMCs.

Method: immunoSEQ multiplex PCR; TCRdb's copy keeps in-frame clones and lacks some. The sample shows 300,000 to 450,000 clones, 75% to 90% of them seen only once. The clonotype originates from a man in his late teens or twenties who had recovered from COVID-19. The rearrangement links TRBV9 to TRBJ2-5; 12 bases map to TRBD2. The sample comprised PBMCs or T cells enriched from blood (not recorded which). The CDR3, as DNA: TGTGCCAGCAGCGCCCCGGGACTAGCGGGTGGGGAGACCCAGTACTTC. This gives the protein CASSAPGLAGGETQYF.